The 23 T cell receptor beta chains below come from one sample, sequenced in a study of T cell clonality in common variable immunodeficiency. Profiled with immunoSEQ multiplex PCR; TCRdb holds only in-frame clones, not every one. The sample holds 55,000 or so clones, and no clone turns up only once. The specimen sequenced was peripheral blood mononuclear cells. These receptors came from a person aged 18 to 75 in good health.

This clone occurred many times. The CDR3 end lies 3 residues beyond the end of the read and is filled in from the germline J gene. V and J are TRBV9 and TRBJ2-3; 9 nucleotides match TRBD1. The germline V gene has CDR1 SGDLS and CDR2 YYNGEE. The CDR3 spans 15 residues. Losses at the gene ends were 3 bases for V and 6 bases for J; bases not matched to a gene: 8. The covered CDR3 bases are TGTGCCAGCAGCGCCCGCGGGACAGGGATGGATACG. Translating it yields CASSARGTGMDT. The whole CDR3 protein is CASSARGTGMDTQYF. Looking up the rest from reference TRBV9 and TRBJ2-3 gives the full variable domain: DSGVTQTPKHLITATGQRVTLRCSPRSGDLSVYWYQQSLDQGLQFLIQYYNGEERAKGNILERFSAQQFPDLHSELNLSSLELGDSALYFCASSARGTGMDTQYFGPGTRLTVL.

Many counts were recorded for this clone. The CDR3 end lies 3 residues beyond the end of the read and is filled in from the germline J gene. J is TRBJ2-6 and V is TRBV5-1, with D possibly TRBD2 on 7 matching bases. Germline V gene sequence: CDR1 SGHRS, CDR2 YFSETQ. V was clipped by 4 bases and J by 2 bases, with 19 bases between them. CDR3 length: 18 amino acids. The CDR3 DNA, read in part, is TGCGCCAGCAGCCAAACCCTGGGAGGGGGAACTGGGGCCAACGTC. Protein sequence: CASSQTLGGGTGANV. The complete CDR3 sequence is CASSQTLGGGTGANVLTF.

This clone was observed at least ten times. The read terminates 3 residues ahead of where the CDR3 ends, so the germline J gene completes it. The V call is TRBV5-1, the J call TRBJ2-7; D may be TRBD2 (5 bases). The CDR3 covers 12 residues. The V and J ends lost 5 bases and 5 bases respectively, with 11 bases between them. Per germline, CDR1 SGHRS and CDR2 YFSETQ. Incomplete CDR3 DNA: TGCGCCAGCAGGGGGTTGCGGGACGAG. Its protein product is CASRGLRDE. The CDR3 as a whole reads CASRGLRDEQYF.

This clone has a handful of counts. The read terminates 3 residues ahead of where the CDR3 ends, so the germline J gene completes it. The rearrangement links TRBV27 to TRBJ2-7; tentative D call: TRBD1 (6 bases). The CDR3 totals 13 residues. The germline CDR1 and CDR2 sequences are MNHEY and SMNVEV (reference sequence). V was cut by 3 bases and J by 2 bases, with 8 bases left in between. CDR3 DNA (partial): TGTGCCAGCAGTTTCGACAGGACCTACGAG. As protein: CASSFDRTYE. The entire CDR3 reads CASSFDRTYEQYF.

This clone was counted ten times or more. CDR3 DNA, as far as it was read: TGCGCCAGCAGCCCCAGACAACCCTTAGCCAAAAACATT. It specifies CASSPRQPLAKNI. In full, the CDR3 is CASSPRQPLAKNIQYF. This chain uses TRBV5-1 with TRBJ2-4; D not certain. Read sequence stops 3 residues before the CDR3 end, and the germline J gene provides the missing end. V was trimmed by 4 bases and J by 0 bases, leaving 14 bases between them. This CDR3 contains 16 residues. Germline V CDR1 and CDR2: SGHRS, YFSETQ.

The sample holds many counts of this clone. Sequencing ends 3 residues short of the CDR3 end; the germline J gene provides the rest. The chain employs TRBV12-3 or TRBV12-4 and TRBJ1-3; the D gene is possibly TRBD1 (5 bases). The CDR3 is made up of 16 amino acids. The V end was cut by 0 bases, the J end by 0 bases, with 9 bases between. The sequenced part of the CDR3 DNA is TGTGCCAGCAGTTTAGCGGGGCTTAGCTCTGGAAACACC. This translates into CASSLAGLSSGNT. The whole CDR3 protein reads CASSLAGLSSGNTIYF.

This clone was observed many times. The CDR3 goes on 3 residues after the read ends, and that part is filled in from the germline J gene. V is TRBV30 and J is TRBJ1-1; D is ambiguous. Germline V gene data show CDR1 as GTSNPN and CDR2 as SVGIG (reference sequence). The V and J ends lost 0 bases and 5 bases respectively, with 7 bases between them. The CDR3 is made up of 12 amino acids. CDR3 sequence reads: CAWSVASTEAFF. The CDR3 DNA, read in part, is TGTGCCTGGAGTGTAGCGAGTACTGAA.

This clone showed up many times. The read is 3 residues too short to cover the CDR3 end, so that end is filled in from the germline J gene. The chain links TRBV20-1 to TRBJ1-2, with D perhaps matching TRBD1 (5 bases). CDR1 is DFQATT and CDR2 is SNEGSKA in the germline V gene (reference sequence). Trimming took off 6 bases at V and 3 bases at J, with 14 bases between the two ends. The CDR3 covers 13 residues. CDR3 bases read: TGCAGTGCCGCGAAGACAGCTGACTATGGC. It translates to CSAAKTADYG. The whole CDR3 region reads CSAAKTADYGYTF.

Ten or more counts support this clone. The observed sequence ends 3 residues before the CDR3 terminus, with the missing tail filled in from the germline J gene. The chain carries TRBV20-1 and TRBJ2-3; a possible D gene is TRBD1 (7 bases). The CDR3 is 18 residues long. The ends were cut back, 0 bases at V and 6 bases at J, with 25 bases in the middle. CDR1 and CDR2 (germline): DFQATT, SNEGSKA (reference sequence). The CDR3 reads CSARDFRRDRGGGDTQYF. The CDR3 bases that were read are TGCAGTGCTAGAGATTTCCGGCGGGACAGAGGGGGTGGGGATACG.

This clone was detected many times. The DNA ends 3 residues before the CDR3 does, and the rest of the CDR3 is filled in from the germline J gene. The chain employs TRBV14 and TRBJ2-2; 8 bases are a match to TRBD1. This CDR3 has 14 amino acids. Germline CDR1 and CDR2: SGHDN and FVKESK. Trimming took 10 bases from V and 2 from J; bases not matched to a gene: 6. The sequenced part of the CDR3 DNA is TGTGCCACTTCGGACAGGGTAAACACCGGGGAG. It translates to CATSDRVNTGE. In full, the CDR3 is CATSDRVNTGELFF.

This clone was seen a few times. The CDR3 is cut off 3 residues early in the read; its end comes from the germline J gene. The chain carries TRBV7-6 and TRBJ1-5, with D hard to call. Trimming took 1 base from V and 5 from J, leaving 6 bases between them. Looked up from germline, CDR1 is SGHVS and CDR2 is FNYEAQ. CDR3 length: 13 amino acids. The part of the CDR3 DNA that was read is TGTGCCAGCAGCTTAGATTCTTATCAGCCC. It encodes CASSLDSYQP. The entire CDR3 protein is CASSLDSYQPQHF. Full variable domain (outside the CDR3, taken from reference TRBV7-6 and TRBJ1-5): GAGVSQSPRYKVTKRGQDVALRCDPISGHVSLYWYRQALGQGPEFLTYFNYEAQQDKSGLPNDRFSAERPEGSISTLTIQRTEQRDSAMYRCASSLDSYQPQHFGDGTRLSIL.

This clone was recorded at least ten times. The CDR3 bases that were read are TGTGCCAGCAGCTTAGAACAGGGCAATGAAAAA. It yields the protein CASSLEQGNEK. The whole CDR3 protein reads CASSLEQGNEKLFF. The genes are TRBV7-2 and TRBJ1-4; possible D gene TRBD1, 6 bases. From the germline J gene comes the end of the CDR3, since the read stops 3 residues before it. Germline lookup yields CDR1 SGHTA and CDR2 FQGNSA. Between the trimmed V and J ends, which lost 1 base and 5 bases, there was a span of 8 bases. The CDR3 is 14 residues long.

This clone appeared many times. The CDR3 end lies 3 residues beyond the end of the read and is filled in from the germline J gene. V gene TRBV28 combines with J gene TRBJ2-3; TRBD1 is a possible D gene (6 bases). Germline values: CDR1 MDHEN, CDR2 SYDVKM. The V gene lost 1 base and the J gene lost 8 bases, with 16 bases spanning the gap. The CDR3 extends over 15 amino acids. The covered CDR3 bases are TGTGCCAGCAGTTTATCGCAGGGGTCCTCAGTTACG. It codes for CASSLSQGSSVT. The CDR3 in full is CASSLSQGSSVTQYF.

On this clone itself: From the germline J gene comes the end of the CDR3, since the read stops 3 residues before it. The genes are TRBV20-1 and TRBJ1-5; maybe TRBD1 (6 bases). With 1 base removed from V and 4 bases from J, the gap between germline ends came to 8 bases. Germline V gene sequence: CDR1 DFQATT, CDR2 SNEGSKA (reference sequence). This CDR3 has 13 residues. CDR3 bases read: TGCAGTGCTAGAGGACAGGATAATCAGCCC. Encoded protein: CSARGQDNQP. Given in full, the CDR3 is CSARGQDNQPQHF.

The sample holds many counts of this clone. Read coverage stops 3 residues before the CDR3 terminus; the germline J gene supplies the remainder. The chain links TRBV5-1 to TRBJ2-1; D gene uncertain. The CDR3 is 11 residues long. The germline CDR1 and CDR2 sequences are SGHRS and YFSETQ. Deletions cut 0 bases from V and 8 bases from J, with 3 bases between. This CDR3 reads CASSLGHEQFF. The covered CDR3 bases are TGCGCCAGCAGCTTGGGGCATGAG.

As for this clone: The read comes to an end 3 residues before the CDR3 does, leaving the germline J gene to fill in the end. The chain is built from TRBV19 and TRBJ2-7; 10 bases are shared with TRBD1. Trimming cost V 8 bases and J 4 bases; bases outside gene matches: 5. The CDR3 extends over 13 amino acids. Per the germline V gene, CDR1 is LNHDA and CDR2 is SQIVND (reference sequence). CDR3 loop: CASQPGQGYEQYF. CDR3 DNA, as far as it was read: TGTGCCAGTCAACCGGGACAGGGGTACGAG.

Ten or more counts support this clone. CDR3 DNA (partial): TGTGCCAGCTCACCGAAAAGCAGGGGGGATAGCAATCAGCCC. It encodes CASSPKSRGDSNQP. The CDR3 in its entirety is CASSPKSRGDSNQPQHF. This chain uses TRBV18 with TRBJ1-5, with 7 bases identical to TRBD1. The read falls 3 residues short of the CDR3 end, and the missing part is taken from the germline J gene. The junction had 8 bases not matched to a gene; V was cut back by 3 bases and J by 0 bases. This CDR3 contains 17 residues. The germline V gene has CDR1 KGHSH and CDR2 LQKENI.

This clone was detected ten times or more. The CDR3 spells CSARPYEQYF. The sequenced part of the CDR3 DNA is TGCAGTGCCCGTCCCTACGAG. The chain has TRBV20-1 and TRBJ2-7; no definite D call. The read stops 3 residues short of the end of the CDR3; the missing end is completed from the germline J gene. Germline loops: CDR1 DFQATT, CDR2 SNEGSKA (reference sequence). Trimming took off 6 bases at V and 2 bases at J, with 5 bases between the two ends. The CDR3 contains 10 residues.

Ten or more counts support this clone. The read ends 3 residues shy of where the CDR3 ends; the end is completed using the germline J gene. The J gene is TRBJ2-3, the V gene TRBV5-8; D remains unclear. The CDR3 has 13 amino acids. Looked up from germline, CDR1 is SGHTS and CDR2 is YDEGEE. V gave up 4 bases and J gave up 0 bases, with 6 bases separating them. The CDR3 protein is CASSLTSTDTQYF. CDR3 DNA (partial): TGTGCCAGCAGCCTCACTAGCACAGATACG.

This clone has a count of ten or more. The read comes to an end 3 residues before the CDR3 does, leaving the germline J gene to fill in the end. The chain joins TRBV18 to TRBJ2-2; the match to TRBD2 covers 8 bases. The V gene end was trimmed by 3 bases and the J gene end by 6 bases; junction bases not matched to a gene: 21. The CDR3 has 20 residues. Germline V lookup: CDR1 KGHSH, CDR2 LQKENI. CDR3 protein: CASSPLAATPKAGGSGELFF. Partial CDR3 DNA: TGTGCCAGCTCACCCCTCGCGGCCACCCCCAAGGCGGGAGGTTCCGGGGAG. Complete variable domain (other parts from reference TRBV18 and TRBJ2-2): NAGVMQNPRHLVRRRGQEARLRCSPMKGHSHVYWYRQLPEEGLKFMVYLQKENIIDESGMPKERFSAEFPKEGPSILRIQQVVRGDSAAYFCASSPLAATPKAGGSGELFFGEGSRLTVL.

This clone occurred a few times. Read data end 3 residues before the CDR3 end; the end is taken from the germline J gene. V usage is TRBV29-1 and J usage is TRBJ1-2, with TRBD1 matching 10 bases. This CDR3 contains 14 residues. The germline CDR1 and CDR2 sequences are SQVTM and ANQGSEA. Trimming took 1 base from V and 6 from J; bases not matched to a gene: 5. The CDR3 DNA, read in part, is TGCAGCGTTGAAGTGAGGGGGACAGGGGATGGC. This sequence encodes CSVEVRGTGDG. The whole CDR3 sequence is CSVEVRGTGDGYTF.

This clone was picked up many times. The observed sequence ends 3 residues before the CDR3 terminus, with the missing tail filled in from the germline J gene. The V and J genes are TRBV29-1 and TRBJ2-1, with 7 bases lining up with TRBD2. The germline CDR1 and CDR2 sequences are SQVTM and ANQGSEA. The CDR3 consists of 14 residues. V was pared by 1 base and J by 6 bases, with 6 bases of the junction left unmatched. Here the CDR3 reads CSVEVRERGNEQFF. The CDR3 bases that were read are TGCAGCGTTGAAGTACGGGAGCGGGGCAATGAG.

This clone showed up many times. The missing CDR3 end, 3 residues past where the read stops, is filled in from the germline J gene. This rearrangement joins TRBV20-1 to TRBJ1-2; 11 bases match TRBD1. This CDR3 is 13 amino acids long. CDR1 and CDR2 from the germline V gene are DFQATT and SNEGSKA (reference sequence). The V segment lost 3 bases and the J segment 5 bases; nucleotides outside the gene matches: 2. CDR3 bases read: TGCAGTGCTAGGGGGACAGGGGGGTATGGC. The encoded protein is CSARGTGGYG. In full, the CDR3 is CSARGTGGYGYTF.